Detailed here is one T cell receptor beta chain. The data stem from a study of cytomegalovirus exposure and HLA in healthy donors. Study as a whole: Of the donors genotyped, 398 in all, 75% to 90% fell in the Caucasian-associated ancestry cluster.

The PCR employed 60 Vbeta primers together with 13 Jbeta primers. Clones were sequenced by immunoSEQ multiplex PCR, and TCRdb holds only the in-frame ones, with some missing. The ten top clones account for about a fifth, within a sample of 20,000 to 25,000 clones. CDR1 is SEHNR and CDR2 is FQNEAQ in the germline V gene (reference sequence). V was pared by 4 bases and J by 1 base, with 6 bases of the junction left unmatched. This CDR3 region has 16 residues. The receptor comes from a man between 60 and 70 years old in good health and CMV-seropositive. Specimen: PBMCs. The chain couples TRBV7-9 to TRBJ2-3, with 9 positions matching TRBD2. The DNA for the CDR3 is TGTGCCAGCAGCTCTACTTGGACTAGCGGCACAGATACGCAGTATTTT. The encoded protein is CASSSTWTSGTDTQYF.